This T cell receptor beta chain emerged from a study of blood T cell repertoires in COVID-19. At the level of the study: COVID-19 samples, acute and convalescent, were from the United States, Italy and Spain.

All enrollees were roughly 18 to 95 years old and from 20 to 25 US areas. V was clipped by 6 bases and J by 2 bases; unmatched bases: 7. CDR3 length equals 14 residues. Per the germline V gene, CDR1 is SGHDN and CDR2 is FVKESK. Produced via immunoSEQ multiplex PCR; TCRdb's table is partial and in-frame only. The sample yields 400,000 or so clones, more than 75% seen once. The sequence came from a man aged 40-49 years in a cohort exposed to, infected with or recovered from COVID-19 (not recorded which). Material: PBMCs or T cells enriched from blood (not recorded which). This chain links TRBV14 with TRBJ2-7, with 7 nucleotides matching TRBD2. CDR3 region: CASSHERGPYEQYF. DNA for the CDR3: TGTGCCAGCAGTCATGAGCGGGGCCCCTACGAGCAGTACTTC. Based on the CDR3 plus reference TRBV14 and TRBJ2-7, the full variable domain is EAGVTQFPSHSVIEKGQTVTLRCDPISGHDNLYWYRRVMGKEIKFLLHFVKESKQDESGMPNNRFLAERTGGTYSTLKVQPAELEDSGVYFCASSHERGPYEQYFGPGTRLTVT.